This TCR beta chain was observed in a study of blood T cell repertoires in COVID-19. In the study overall: The United States, Italy and Spain supplied acute and convalescent COVID-19 samples. The analysed material was cDNA or gDNA that came from T cells, B-cell-depleted T cells, or PBMCs.

The CDR3 extends over 14 amino acids. Unmatched junction bases numbered 14, after V lost 2 bases and J lost 15 bases. CDR1 and CDR2 from the germline V gene are SGDLS and YYNGEE. Original processing notes: Researchers report that nucleated cell counts were estimated from reference gene primer amplification. Sequencing used immunoSEQ multiplex PCR; TCRdb keeps in-frame clones, though not all of them. V and J calls and clone size are copied from that table; D and trimming were computed from the DNA. The table lists about 160,000 clones, 76% of them singletons, with roughly 3.7% in the top ten. This rearrangement joins TRBV9 to TRBJ2-1; TRBD1 agrees at 7 bases. Specimen: peripheral blood. The sequence came from a woman of 80 years or more with acute or convalescent COVID-19. CDR3 nucleotide sequence: TGTGCCAGCAGCGTCTCAACCGGGACAGTTAGACGGTTCTTC. As protein: CASSVSTGTVRRFF.